This T cell receptor (beta chain) was identified in a study of blood T cell repertoires in COVID-19. For the study at large: There were acute and convalescent COVID-19 samples, and they came from the United States, Italy and Spain. Sources were T cells, B-cell-depleted T cells, or PBMCs; the material itself was cDNA or gDNA.

Authors' methods: Reference gene primer amplification gave nucleated cell count estimates. Profiled with immunoSEQ multiplex PCR; TCRdb holds only in-frame clones, not every one. The DNA gave D and trimming, while V, J and clone size come from that table. The data show about 24,000 clones, 72% seen once. The CDR3 runs to 11 residues. Germline V gives CDR1 MDHEN, CDR2 SYDVKM. V lost 2 bases to trimming and J lost 8 bases, with 6 bases between them. The V call is TRBV28, the J call TRBJ1-2; D is unresolved. Sequenced sample: peripheral blood. This TCR came from a woman aged 80 or over with acute or convalescent COVID-19. This CDR3 is CASSLKEGYTF. The CDR3 DNA follows: TGTGCCAGCAGTTTAAAAGAGGGCTACACCTTC.